This T cell receptor beta chain appears in the sequencing data of a study of T cell repertoires in cytomegalovirus infection. There are 18 residues in the CDR3. V lost 3 bases to trimming and J lost 0 bases, with 18 bases between them. Germline CDR1 SGHDN, CDR2 FVKESK. TCRdb re-called the reads through MiXCR, storing one row per CDR3 protein. The sample lists about 360,000 distinct CDR3 sequences, about a sixth occurring once. The specimen was PBMCs. V gene TRBV14 combines with J gene TRBJ1-3; TRBD1 might be the D (5 bases). The TCR comes from a human donor in good health (CMV status not recorded). Some clones in this sample may be carry-over from other donors' samples. The DNA of the CDR3 is TGTGCCAGCAGCCAGCCCGACAGATCCATCCACTCTGGAAACACCATATATTTT. Translated, it gives CASSQPDRSIHSGNTIYF.